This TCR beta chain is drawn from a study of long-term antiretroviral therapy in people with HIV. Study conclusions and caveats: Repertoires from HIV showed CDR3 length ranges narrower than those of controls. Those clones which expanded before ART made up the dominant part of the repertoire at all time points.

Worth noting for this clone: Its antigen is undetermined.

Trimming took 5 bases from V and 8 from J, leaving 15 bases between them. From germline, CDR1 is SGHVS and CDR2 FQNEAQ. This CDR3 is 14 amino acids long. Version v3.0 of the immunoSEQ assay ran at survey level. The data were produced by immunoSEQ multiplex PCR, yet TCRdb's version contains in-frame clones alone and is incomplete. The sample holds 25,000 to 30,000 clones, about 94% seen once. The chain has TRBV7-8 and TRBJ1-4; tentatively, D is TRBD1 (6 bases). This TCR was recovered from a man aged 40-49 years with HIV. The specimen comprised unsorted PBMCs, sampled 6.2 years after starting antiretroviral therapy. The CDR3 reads CASSHGGAGEKLFF. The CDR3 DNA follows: TGTGCCAGCAGCCACGGGGGGGCTGGGGAAAAACTGTTTTTT.